Sequencing of this T cell receptor (beta chain) was carried out in a study of OX40 agonist ivuxolimab in advanced cancers. Libraries were prepared by immunoSEQ multiplex PCR; TCRdb keeps only in-frame clonotypes and omits some of them. The table lists about 70,000 clones, more than 70% of them singletons. The CDR3 contains 14 residues. Germline CDR1 reads LGHNA; CDR2 reads YNFKEQ. V gave up 3 bases and J gave up 6 bases, with 9 bases separating them. The sample was CD4+ or CD8+ T cells sorted from blood, taken in a trial of the OX40 agonist ivuxolimab. This clonotype originated in an adult with an advanced solid tumor such as melanoma, head and neck, liver or kidney cancer. The chain employs TRBV4-2 and TRBJ1-6; unclear D gene. This CDR3 reads CASSHSKGNSPLHF. Written as DNA, the CDR3 is TGTGCCAGCAGCCATTCAAAGGGTAATTCACCCCTCCACTTT.